This T cell receptor (beta chain) appears in the sequencing data of a study of T cell repertoires in cytomegalovirus infection (dated by TCRdb to the late 2010s). Broadly, across the study: Recently identified HLA-C-restricted CMV epitopes, whose presentation resists viral immunomodulation, were targeted by peptide stimulations together with well-studied HLA-B-restricted epitopes. Because public TCR beta signatures pointed to carriage of CMV infection together with the matching HLA type, the HLA type of each donor mattered for the analysis. Beyond this particular receptor, the publication reports: The ex vivo response was dominated by HLA-C-restricted CMV-specific TCR beta clonotypes, which also provided the single most frequent clonotype in two of eight donors. Cumulative frequency of public TCR beta family members discriminated carriers of CMV infection plus the relevant HLA type in this cohort and an independent roughly 350-donor cohort.

The treatment or condition tag for this specimen amounts to: in vitro stimulation with specific CMV peptide epitopes to enrich CMV-specific T cells. This clonotype has just a few counts. Its recognized antigen is unknown. Base qualities were left out, and no much larger clone turns up one base away. TCRdb records Illumina HiSeq 1500 as the sequencer. The public reads were reanalyzed by TCRdb: fastp trimming at Q25, MiXCR alignment, in-frame beta chains only. A single entry per CDR3 protein holds the most common genes and DNA from its merged rows. The sample records 370,000 or so distinct CDR3 sequences, nearly 35% of which are singletons. The ten largest make up approximately 15% of the sample. The CDR3 sequence holds 16 residues, the cysteine and phenylalanine included. Of all the DNA, just the CDR3 is kept, 48 bases in frame from base 1. The V and J ends are trimmed by 4 bases and 0 bases, leaving 13 bases between them. The germline V gene gives CDR1 as LGHNA and CDR2 as YSLEER.

This TCR derives from a human donor in good health (CMV status not recorded). Some clones in this sample may be carry-over from other donors' samples. Sequences were derived from cultured PBMCs, sampled from culture after CMV antigen stimulation. The chain is made from TRBV4-3 and TRBJ2-1; a confident D gene designation cannot be given. The base sequence is TGCGCCAGCAGCCCCGTGGCGGATACCTCCTACAATGAGCAGTTCTTC. Its protein product is CASSPVADTSYNEQFF.